This TCR beta chain derives from a study of T-cell reconstitution after alpha-beta-depleted transplantation in children. The authors prepared the TCRbeta library with unique molecular identifiers. One entry per CDR3 protein, called by TCRdb with MiXCR from the PCR reads. The sample carries about 72,000 distinct CDR3 sequences, 7.3% recorded once. V was pared by 2 bases and J by 5 bases, with 16 bases between. The CDR3 length is 15 residues. Germline CDR1 and CDR2: KGHSH and LQKENI. This chain connects TRBV18 to TRBJ2-7; no firm D call. The receptor was derived from a human donor who donated a stem cell graft to a child with acute lymphoblastic leukemia. The sample was PBMCs from the stem cell graft donor, taken from the stem cell graft. The CDR3 loop reads CASSPNKGRSDEQYF. Here the CDR3 DNA reads TGTGCCAGCTCACCAAATAAGGGCCGTTCGGACGAGCAGTACTTC.